This note documents a single TCR beta chain sequence. The antigen is undetermined. It was healthy bone marrow donors who served as donors. The junction had 13 bases not matched to a gene; V was cut back by 0 bases and J by 7 bases. The V gene's germline CDR1 is KGHSH and CDR2 LQKENI. The CDR3 extends over 18 amino acids. The data were taken from a study of cytomegalovirus exposure and HLA in healthy donors. Points from the study as a whole: Most TCR beta V segments were productive about 87% or about 30% of the time in an earlier analysis.

PCR was performed using 60 Vbeta and 13 Jbeta primers. The protocol was immunoSEQ multiplex PCR, while the TCRdb copy is restricted to in-frame clones and leaves out a portion. Seen here are roughly 100,000 clones, 76% observed once, and the top ten hold 10% to 13%. The chain is built from TRBV18 and TRBJ2-7; 12 nucleotides align to TRBD2. This sequence originates from a young woman in good health and CMV-seropositive. The sequencing input was PBMCs. Here the CDR3 reads CASSPPVASGRAGAEQYF. The CDR3 DNA follows: TGTGCCAGCTCACCACCGGTTGCTAGCGGGAGGGCCGGGGCAGAGCAGTACTTC.